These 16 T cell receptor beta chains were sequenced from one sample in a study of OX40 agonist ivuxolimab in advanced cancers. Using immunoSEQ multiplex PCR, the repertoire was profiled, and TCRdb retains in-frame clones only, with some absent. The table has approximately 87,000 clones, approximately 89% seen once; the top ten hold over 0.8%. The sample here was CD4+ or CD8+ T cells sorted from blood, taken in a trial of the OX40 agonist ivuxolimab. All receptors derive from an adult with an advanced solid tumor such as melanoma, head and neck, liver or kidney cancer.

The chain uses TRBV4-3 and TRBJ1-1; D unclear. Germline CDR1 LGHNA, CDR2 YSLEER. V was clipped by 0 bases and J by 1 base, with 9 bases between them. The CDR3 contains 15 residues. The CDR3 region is CASSQDPGKNTEAFF. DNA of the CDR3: TGCGCCAGCAGCCAAGATCCGGGAAAGAACACTGAAGCTTTCTTT.

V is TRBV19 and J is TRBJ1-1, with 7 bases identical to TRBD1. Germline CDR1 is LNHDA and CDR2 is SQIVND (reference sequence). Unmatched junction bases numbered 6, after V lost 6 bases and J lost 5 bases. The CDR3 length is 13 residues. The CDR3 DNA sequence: TGTGCCAGTAGCTCTACAGGGGATACTGAAGCTTTCTTT. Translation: CASSSTGDTEAFF.

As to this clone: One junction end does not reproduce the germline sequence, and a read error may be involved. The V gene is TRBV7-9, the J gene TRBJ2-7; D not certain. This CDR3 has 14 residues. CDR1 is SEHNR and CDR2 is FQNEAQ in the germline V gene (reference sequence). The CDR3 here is CASSLAGQRISPHF. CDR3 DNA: TGTGCCAGCAGCTTAGCAGGTCAGAGAATATCCCCACACTTC.

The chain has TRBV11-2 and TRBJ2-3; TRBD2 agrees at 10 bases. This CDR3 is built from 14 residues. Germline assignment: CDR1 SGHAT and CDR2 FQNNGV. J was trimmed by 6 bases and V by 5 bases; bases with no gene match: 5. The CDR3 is CASSARAGGDTQYF. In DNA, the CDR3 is TGTGCCAGCAGCGCGCGAGCGGGAGGGGATACGCAGTATTTT.

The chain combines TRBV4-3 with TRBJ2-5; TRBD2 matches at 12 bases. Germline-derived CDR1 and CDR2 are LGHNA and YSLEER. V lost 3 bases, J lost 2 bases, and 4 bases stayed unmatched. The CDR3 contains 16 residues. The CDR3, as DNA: TGCGCCAGCAGCCAGGGACTAGCGGGCTCTCAAGAGACCCAGTACTTC. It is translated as CASSQGLAGSQETQYF.

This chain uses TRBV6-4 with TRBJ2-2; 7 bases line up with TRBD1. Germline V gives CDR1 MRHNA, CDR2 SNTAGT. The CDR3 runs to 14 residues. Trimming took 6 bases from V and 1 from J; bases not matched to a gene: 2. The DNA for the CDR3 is TGTGCCAGCAGCCGGACAGGGAACACCGGGGAGCTGTTTTTT. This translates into CASSRTGNTGELFF.

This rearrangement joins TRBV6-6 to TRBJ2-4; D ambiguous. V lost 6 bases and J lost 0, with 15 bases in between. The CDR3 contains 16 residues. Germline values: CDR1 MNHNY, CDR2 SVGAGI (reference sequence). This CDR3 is CASRPSQDIAKNIQYF. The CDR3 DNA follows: TGTGCCAGCAGGCCTTCCCAAGATATAGCCAAAAACATTCAGTACTTC.

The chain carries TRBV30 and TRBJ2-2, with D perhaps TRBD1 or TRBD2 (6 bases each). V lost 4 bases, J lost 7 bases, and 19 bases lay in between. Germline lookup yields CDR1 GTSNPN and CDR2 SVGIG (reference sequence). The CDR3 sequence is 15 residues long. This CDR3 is CAWTPHRRGDGELFF. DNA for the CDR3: TGTGCCTGGACTCCTCACAGGAGGGGGGACGGGGAGCTGTTTTTT.

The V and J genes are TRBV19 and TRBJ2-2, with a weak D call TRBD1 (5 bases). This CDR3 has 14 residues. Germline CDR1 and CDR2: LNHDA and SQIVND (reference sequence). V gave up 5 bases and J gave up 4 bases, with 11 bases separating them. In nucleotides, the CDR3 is TGTGCCAGTAGTCCCCACACAGGCACCGGGGAGCTGTTTTTT. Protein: CASSPHTGTGELFF.

Written as DNA, the CDR3 is TGTGCCAGTAGTATCTACGGAAAAGGGGGGGACTACAATGAGCAGTTCTTC. Its protein is CASSIYGKGGDYNEQFF. V and J are TRBV19 and TRBJ2-1; perhaps TRBD2 as D (7 bases). CDR3 length equals 17 residues. Germline CDR1 reads LNHDA; CDR2 reads SQIVND (reference sequence). V shed 3 bases and J shed 3 bases, with 18 bases lying between them.

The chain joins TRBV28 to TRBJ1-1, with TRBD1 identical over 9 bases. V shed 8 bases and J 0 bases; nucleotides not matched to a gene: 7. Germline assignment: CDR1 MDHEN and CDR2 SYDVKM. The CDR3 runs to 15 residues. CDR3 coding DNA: TGTGCCAGCCAAACACAGGGGGCGATGAACACTGAAGCTTTCTTT. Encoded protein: CASQTQGAMNTEAFF. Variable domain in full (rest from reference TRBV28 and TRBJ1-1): DVKVTQSSRYLVKRTGEKVFLECVQDMDHENMFWYRQDPGLGLRLIYFSYDVKMKEKGDIPEGYSVSREKKERFSLILESASTNQTSMYLCASQTQGAMNTEAFFGQGTRLTVV.

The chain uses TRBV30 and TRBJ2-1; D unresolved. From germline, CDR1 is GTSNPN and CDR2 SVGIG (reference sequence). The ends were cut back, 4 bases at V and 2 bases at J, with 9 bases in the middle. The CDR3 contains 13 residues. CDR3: CAWTGPAYNEQFF. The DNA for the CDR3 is TGTGCCTGGACCGGGCCTGCCTACAATGAGCAGTTCTTC.

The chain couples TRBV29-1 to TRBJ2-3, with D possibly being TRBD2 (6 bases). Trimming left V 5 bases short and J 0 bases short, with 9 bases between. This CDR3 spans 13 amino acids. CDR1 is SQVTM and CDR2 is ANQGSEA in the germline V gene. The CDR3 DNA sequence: TGCAGCGTTCGGAGGGCTAGCACAGATACGCAGTATTTT. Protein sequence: CSVRRASTDTQYF.

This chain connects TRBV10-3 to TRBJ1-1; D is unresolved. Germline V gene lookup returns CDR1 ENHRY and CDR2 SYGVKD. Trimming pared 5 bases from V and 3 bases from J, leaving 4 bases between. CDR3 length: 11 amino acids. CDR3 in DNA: TGTGCCATCAGTACACACACTGAAGCTTTCTTT. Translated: CAISTHTEAFF.

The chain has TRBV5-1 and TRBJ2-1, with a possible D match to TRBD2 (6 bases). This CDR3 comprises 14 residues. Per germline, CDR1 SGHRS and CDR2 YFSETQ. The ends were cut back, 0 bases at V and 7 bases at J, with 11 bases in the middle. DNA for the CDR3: TGCGCCAGCAGCTTGGCGGGCGGGATGAATGAGCAGTTCTTC. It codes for CASSLAGGMNEQFF. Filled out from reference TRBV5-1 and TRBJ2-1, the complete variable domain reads KAGVTQTPRYLIKTRGQQVTLSCSPISGHRSVSWYQQTPGQGLQFLFEYFSETQRNKGNFPGRFSGRQFSNSRSEMNVSTLELGDSALYLCASSLAGGMNEQFFGPGTRLTVL.

In nucleotides, the CDR3 is TGTGCCAGCAGTTTACCCGACACCCAGCAGTTCTTC. Amino acid sequence: CASSLPDTQQFF. The chain has TRBV27 and TRBJ2-1; D unclear. Germline V gene lookup returns CDR1 MNHEY and CDR2 SMNVEV (reference sequence). Trimming left V 2 bases short and J 11 bases short, with 10 bases between. CDR3 length: 12 residues.